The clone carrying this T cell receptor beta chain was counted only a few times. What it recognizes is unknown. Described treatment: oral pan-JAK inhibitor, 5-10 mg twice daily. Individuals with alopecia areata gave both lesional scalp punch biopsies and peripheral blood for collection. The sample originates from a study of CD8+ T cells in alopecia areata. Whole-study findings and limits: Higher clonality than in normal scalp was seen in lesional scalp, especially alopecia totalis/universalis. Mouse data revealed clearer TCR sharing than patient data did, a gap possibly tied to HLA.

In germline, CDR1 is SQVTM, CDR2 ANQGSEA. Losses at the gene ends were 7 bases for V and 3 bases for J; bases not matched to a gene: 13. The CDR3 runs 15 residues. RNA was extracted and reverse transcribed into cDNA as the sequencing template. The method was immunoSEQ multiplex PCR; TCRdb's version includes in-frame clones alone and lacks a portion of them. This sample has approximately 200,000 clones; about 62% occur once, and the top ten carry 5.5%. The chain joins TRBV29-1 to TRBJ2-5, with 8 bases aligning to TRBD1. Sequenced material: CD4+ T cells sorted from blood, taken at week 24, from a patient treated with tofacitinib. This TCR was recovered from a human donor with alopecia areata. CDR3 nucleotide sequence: TGCAGCGCCAACCATGCGGGGACAGGAAAAGAGACCCAGTACTTC. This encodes CSANHAGTGKETQYF. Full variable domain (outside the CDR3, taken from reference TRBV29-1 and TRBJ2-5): SAVISQKPSRDICQRGTSLTIQCQVDSQVTMMFWYRQQPGQSLTLIATANQGSEATYESGFVIDKFPISRPNLTFSTLTVSNMSPEDSSIYLCSANHAGTGKETQYFGPGTRLLVL.